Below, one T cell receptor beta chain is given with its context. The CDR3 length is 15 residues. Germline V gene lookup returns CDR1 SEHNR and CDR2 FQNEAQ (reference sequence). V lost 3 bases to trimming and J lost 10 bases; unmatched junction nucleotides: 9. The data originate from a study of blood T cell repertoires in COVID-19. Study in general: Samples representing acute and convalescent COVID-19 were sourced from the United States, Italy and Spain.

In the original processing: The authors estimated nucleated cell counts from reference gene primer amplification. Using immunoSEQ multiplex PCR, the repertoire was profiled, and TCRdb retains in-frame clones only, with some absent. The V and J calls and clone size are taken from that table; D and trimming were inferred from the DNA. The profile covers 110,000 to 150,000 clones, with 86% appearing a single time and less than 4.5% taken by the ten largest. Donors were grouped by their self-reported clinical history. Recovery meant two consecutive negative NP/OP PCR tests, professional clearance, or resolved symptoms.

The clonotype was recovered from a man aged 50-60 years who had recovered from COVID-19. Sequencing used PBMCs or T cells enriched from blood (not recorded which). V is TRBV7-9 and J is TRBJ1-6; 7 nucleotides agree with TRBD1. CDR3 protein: CASSLEGADKSPLHF. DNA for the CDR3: TGTGCCAGCAGCTTGGAGGGGGCCGACAAGTCACCCCTCCACTTT.